The next 21 T cell receptor beta chains were all read from a single sample in a study of T-cell reconstitution after alpha-beta-depleted transplantation in children. Unique molecular identifiers were incorporated when the TCRbeta library was constructed. TCRdb redid the calling of the PCR reads with MiXCR, one entry per CDR3 protein. The repertoire consists of about 360,000 distinct CDR3 sequences, with approximately 12% occurring once and the leading ten covering around 4.1%. The input for sequencing was PBMCs, taken from the stem cell graft. The receptors derive from a human donor who donated a stem cell graft to a child with Fanconi anemia.

This clonotype occurred many times. This chain connects TRBV6-5 to TRBJ2-5; maybe TRBD2 (5 bases). This CDR3 is built from 13 residues. V lost 2 bases, J lost 5 bases, and 9 bases lay in between. Germline V gives CDR1 MNHEY, CDR2 SVGAGI. This CDR3 is CASSYNRGETQYF. CDR3 in DNA: TGTGCCAGCAGTTACAACCGAGGGGAGACCCAGTACTTC.

This clonotype showed up just once. This rearrangement joins TRBV6-1 to TRBJ1-5, with 9 bases aligning to TRBD1. Unmatched junction bases numbered 7, after V lost 5 bases and J lost 2 bases. The CDR3 is made up of 16 amino acids. Germline V gene sequence: CDR1 MNHNS, CDR2 SASEGT. The CDR3: CASSRDRAGGNQPQHF. The CDR3 DNA reads as TGTGCCAGCAGTAGGGACAGGGCGGGCGGCAATCAGCCCCAGCATTTT.

This clonotype was recorded many times. The chain joins TRBV24-1 to TRBJ2-3; D may be TRBD1 or TRBD2 (5 bases each). Germline CDR1 is KGHDR and CDR2 is SFDVKD. The V end lost 7 bases, the J end lost 5 bases, and 15 bases lay between the germline ends. The CDR3 is 14 residues long. DNA of the CDR3: TGTGCCACCAGCGACGGGGCCGTGAGAGATACGCAGTATTTT. The encoded protein is CATSDGAVRDTQYF.

The V and J genes are TRBV19 and TRBJ1-1, with 9 positions matching TRBD1. CDR1 is LNHDA, CDR2 SQIVND, per germline (reference sequence). V shed 6 bases and J 0 bases; nucleotides not matched to a gene: 5. The CDR3 loop spans 15 amino acids. Written as DNA, the CDR3 is TGTGCCAGTAGGGACAGGGGCCTTATGAACACTGAAGCTTTCTTT. Translating gives CASRDRGLMNTEAFF.

The V and J genes are TRBV6-2 or TRBV6-3 and TRBJ2-1; no reliable D call. This CDR3 spans 13 amino acids. Germline loops: CDR1 MNHEY, CDR2 SVGEGT. V was trimmed by 1 base and J by 4 bases, leaving 5 bases between them. CDR3 residues: CASSYFTYNEQFF. For the CDR3, the DNA is TGTGCCAGCAGTTACTTCACATACAATGAGCAGTTCTTC.

This clonotype was observed many times. V and J are TRBV27 and TRBJ2-5, with D tentatively TRBD2 (5 bases). Trimming took off 6 bases at V and 2 bases at J, with 16 bases between the two ends. CDR1 and CDR2 from the germline V gene are MNHEY and SMNVEV (reference sequence). This CDR3 has 15 residues. DNA of the CDR3: TGTGCCAGCAGAGGCGTTCGGCTAGCTCAAGAGACCCAGTACTTC. Protein product: CASRGVRLAQETQYF.

This clonotype was counted only a few times. V is TRBV5-5 and J is TRBJ1-2, with D possibly matching TRBD1 (5 bases). This CDR3 contains 16 residues. V lost 7 bases and J 8 bases, leaving 27 bases between the germline ends. CDR1 SGHKS and CDR2 YYEKEE come from the germline V gene (reference sequence). The DNA of the CDR3 is TGTGCCAGCGGCTGGAACGGCGCCGTGGGGGGAAAGGGCTACACCTTC. It specifies CASGWNGAVGGKGYTF. Full variable domain (missing parts from reference TRBV5-5 and TRBJ1-2): DAGVTQSPTHLIKTRGQQVTLRCSPISGHKSVSWYQQVLGQGPQFIFQYYEKEERGRGNFPDRFSARQFPNYSSELNVNALLLGDSALYLCASGWNGAVGGKGYTFGSGTRLTVV.

The chain carries TRBV7-9 and TRBJ1-1; 8 bases match TRBD1. With 5 bases clipped from V and 0 bases from J, the junction kept 8 bases outside the gene matches. Germline lookup yields CDR1 SEHNR and CDR2 FQNEAQ (reference sequence). The CDR3 length is 16 residues. The CDR3 coding sequence is TGTGCCAGCAGCCCCCGGGACAGGCGGATGAACACTGAAGCTTTCTTT. It is translated as CASSPRDRRMNTEAFF.

This clonotype has only a few counts. The chain is built from TRBV7-6 and TRBJ2-2, with TRBD1 as a possible D gene (5 bases). CDR1 SGHVS and CDR2 FNYEAQ come from the germline V gene. The V gene lost 1 base and the J gene lost 1 base, with 13 bases spanning the gap. This CDR3 is built from 17 residues. DNA for the CDR3: TGTGCCAGCAGCTTAGAGGGGCCTGGAAGGAACACCGGGGAGCTGTTTTTT. Translating gives CASSLEGPGRNTGELFF.

This clonotype occurred a few times. V is TRBV10-3 and J is TRBJ2-1; D remains ambiguous. V was clipped by 0 bases and J by 6 bases, with 6 bases between them. The CDR3 covers 13 residues. The germline V gene encodes CDR1 ENHRY and CDR2 SYGVKD. CDR3 protein: CAISESYSNEQFF. Here the CDR3 DNA reads TGTGCCATCAGTGAGTCCTACTCCAATGAGCAGTTCTTC.

This clonotype has only a few counts. The chain joins TRBV25-1 to TRBJ1-1; 7 nucleotides line up with TRBD1. Losses at the gene ends were 6 bases for V and 1 base for J; bases not matched to a gene: 5. Germline V lookup: CDR1 MGHDK, CDR2 SYGVNS. The length of the CDR3 is 14 residues. Here the CDR3 reads CASSQQGKNTEAFF. CDR3 coding DNA: TGTGCCAGCAGCCAACAGGGGAAGAACACTGAAGCTTTCTTT.

This clonotype was seen only a few times. The chain employs TRBV14 and TRBJ2-3; D uncertain. The germline V gene has CDR1 SGHDN and CDR2 FVKESK. The CDR3 has 12 residues. Trimming left V 4 bases short and J 7 bases short, with 9 bases between. The CDR3 DNA is TGTGCCAGCAGCCGGTCGAGTAATACGCAGTATTTT. Encoded protein: CASSRSSNTQYF.

The chain recombines TRBV10-3 with TRBJ1-5, with a weak D call TRBD1 (6 bases). The germline gives CDR1 ENHRY, CDR2 SYGVKD. This CDR3 comprises 15 residues. Trimming took off 4 bases at V and 1 base at J, with 11 bases between the two ends. The CDR3 loop is CAISASGDSNQPQHF. The CDR3 DNA reads as TGTGCCATCAGTGCGTCAGGGGACAGCAATCAGCCCCAGCATTTT.

This chain joins TRBV6-2 or TRBV6-3 and TRBJ2-7, with 7 bases matching TRBD1. V lost 6 bases, J lost 6 bases, and 5 bases stayed unmatched. Germline V CDR1 and CDR2: MNHEY, SVGEGT. The CDR3 contains 12 residues. The CDR3 nucleotides read TGTGCCAGCAGGACAGGGATCTCCGAGCAGTACTTC. This gives the protein CASRTGISEQYF.

In its sample, this clonotype was seen a few times. The chain recombines TRBV7-9 with TRBJ2-3; either TRBD1 or TRBD2 may fit D (5 bases each). The germline gives CDR1 SEHNR, CDR2 FQNEAQ (reference sequence). V was cut by 7 bases and J by 4 bases, with 12 bases left in between. The CDR3 loop spans 13 amino acids. CDR3 residues: CASIGTFADTQYF. The DNA for the CDR3 is TGTGCCAGCATCGGGACCTTTGCAGATACGCAGTATTTT. The full variable domain, its missing parts supplied by reference TRBV7-9 and TRBJ2-3, is DTGVSQNPRHKITKRGQNVTFRCDPISEHNRLYWYRQTLGQGPEFLTYFQNEAQLEKSRLLSDRFSAERPKGSFSTLEIQRTEQGDSAMYLCASIGTFADTQYFGPGTRLTVL.

A note on this clonotype: This clone may be a read error of a much larger clone one base away. The chain employs TRBV6-2 or TRBV6-3 and TRBJ1-1, with D maybe TRBD1 (5 bases). This CDR3 is built from 14 residues. The germline V gene encodes CDR1 MNHEY and CDR2 SVGEGT. Here the CDR3 DNA reads TGTGCCAGCAGTTACGAGCTCGTGGGGACTGAACCTTTCTTT. Protein sequence: CASSYELVGTEPFF.

The chain employs TRBV4-2 and TRBJ1-4; perhaps TRBD1 as D (6 bases). Germline V lookup: CDR1 LGHNA, CDR2 YNFKEQ. Deletions cut 4 bases from V and 3 bases from J, with 18 bases between. This CDR3 region has 17 residues. The DNA for the CDR3 is TGTGCCAGCAGCCCCCAAGCACTCAGGACAGCTAATGAAAAACTGTTTTTT. Translating it yields CASSPQALRTANEKLFF.

In this sample, this clonotype turned up a few times. The chain has TRBV12-3 or TRBV12-4 and TRBJ1-3; 9 bases are shared with TRBD1. The CDR3 runs 20 residues. V shed 8 bases and J 0 bases; nucleotides not matched to a gene: 20. CDR3 loop: CASAPGTGRILHLSGNTIYF. CDR3 in DNA: TGTGCCAGCGCCCCCGGGACAGGGAGAATACTACACCTCTCTGGAAACACCATATATTTT.

The chain joins TRBV11-1 to TRBJ2-5; the match to TRBD2 covers 11 bases. The V and J ends lost 5 bases and 1 base, in that order; junction bases with no gene match: 9. The CDR3 covers 17 residues. Germline lookup yields CDR1 SGHAT and CDR2 FQDESV (reference sequence). In nucleotides, the CDR3 is TGTGCCAGCAGCGGGTCGCTAGCGGGGGGTTTCCAAGAGACCCAGTACTTC. It codes for CASSGSLAGGFQETQYF.

In its sample, this clonotype was seen a few times. The chain has TRBV20-1 and TRBJ2-1; 14 nucleotides match TRBD2. This CDR3 is built from 17 residues. V was clipped by 4 bases and J by 6 bases; unmatched bases: 11. Germline loops: CDR1 DFQATT, CDR2 SNEGSKA (reference sequence). This CDR3 is CSAKGLAGALARNEQFF. Here the CDR3 DNA reads TGCAGTGCTAAGGGACTAGCGGGGGCCTTGGCCCGCAATGAGCAGTTCTTC.

This clonotype occurred a few times. The rearrangement links TRBV4-3 to TRBJ2-5, with 7 bases aligning to TRBD1. The V and J ends lost 4 bases and 4 bases, in that order; junction bases with no gene match: 9. The CDR3 length is 15 residues. Per the germline V gene, CDR1 is LGHNA and CDR2 is YSLEER. The CDR3 loop is CASSRTGQAGETQYF. CDR3 coding DNA: TGCGCCAGCAGCCGAACAGGACAGGCGGGAGAGACCCAGTACTTC.